The rows below give T cell receptor beta chains drawn from one sample of a study of CD8 T cells in Susac syndrome. TCRdb analysed the immunoSEQ multiplex PCR reads with MiXCR anew, one entry per CDR3 protein. This table has under 200,000 distinct CDR3 sequences, 90% to 95% appearing once. Input material: CD4+ T cells from PBMCs. The source of these receptors is a human donor with Susac syndrome. Each CDR3 is given with its conserved first and last residue. The D gene is left open where the match is weak.

v_call	d_call	j_call	cdr3_nt	cdr3_aa
TRBV5-1	.	TRBJ1-3	TGCGCCAGCAGTAAGGACGCCGGAAACACCATATATTTT	CASSKDAGNTIYF
TRBV4-1	.	TRBJ1-5	TGCGCCAGCAGCCAAGTCAGAATGGGGCCTCAGCCCCAGCATTTT	CASSQVRMGPQPQHF
TRBV20-1	.	TRBJ2-3	TGCAGTGCTTCTACCCCGGACAGAGGGGTAGATACGCAGTATTTT	CSASTPDRGVDTQYF
TRBV7-2	TRBD2	TRBJ2-3	TGTGCCAGCAGCCCTAGGGGACTAGCGGGGGCGCCGGCAGATACGCAGTATTTT	CASSPRGLAGAPADTQYF
TRBV12-3/TRBV12-4	TRBD1	TRBJ1-1	TGTGCCAGCAGTTTTCAGGGGGCCAACACTGAAGCTTTCTTT	CASSFQGANTEAFF
TRBV19	TRBD2	TRBJ2-1	TGTGCCAGTGCGGGGACTAGCGGGTCAAGTGAGCAGTTCTTC	CASAGTSGSSEQFF
TRBV9	TRBD2	TRBJ2-2	TGTGCCAGCAGCCCCTATCTAGCGGGGAACACCGGGGAGCTGTTTTTT	CASSPYLAGNTGELFF
TRBV6-5	.	TRBJ1-3	TGTGCCAGCACCTCAGGGAACCTTGGAAACACCATATATTTT	CASTSGNLGNTIYF
TRBV2	.	TRBJ2-7	TGTGCCAGCAGAAGAAAGACCTACGAGCAGTACTTC	CASRRKTYEQYF
TRBV29-1	.	TRBJ2-5	TGCAGCGTTGGGTACGGCGGCGAGACCCAGTACTTC	CSVGYGGETQYF
TRBV4-3	TRBD2	TRBJ2-1	TGCGCCAGCAGCCAAGATACTAGCGGGGGTTCCTACAATGAGCAGTTCTTC	CASSQDTSGGSYNEQFF
TRBV30	.	TRBJ2-5	TGTGCCTGGAGGAAAGGAGGCAGGGGTGGTGAGACCCAGTACTTC	CAWRKGGRGGETQYF
TRBV29-1	.	TRBJ2-3	TGCAGCGTGGTCACAGGGTTCGGTGGCACAGATACGCAGTATTTT	CSVVTGFGGTDTQYF
TRBV20-1	.	TRBJ2-3	TGCAGTGCTAGACCACGATGGACTGCTAGCACAGATACGCAGTATTTT	CSARPRWTASTDTQYF
TRBV6-1	.	TRBJ2-1	TGTGCCAGCAGTGAAGTGAGTTCAACCTACAATGAGCAGTTCTTC	CASSEVSSTYNEQFF
TRBV29-1	TRBD1	TRBJ2-3	TGCAGCACTCCGGGACAGGGGCGGCCAGATACGCAGTATTTT	CSTPGQGRPDTQYF
TRBV6-2/TRBV6-3	.	TRBJ2-5	TGTGCCACCGCAGGGCGGAGAGAGACCCAGTACTTC	CATAGRRETQYF
TRBV5-4	TRBD2	TRBJ2-5	TGTGCCAGCAGCTTCATTAGCGGGGGAGCCGGGGAGACCCAGTACTTC	CASSFISGGAGETQYF
TRBV7-2	.	TRBJ2-6	TGTGCCAGCAGCCTGGTAACCAACGTCCTGACTTTC	CASSLVTNVLTF